This T cell receptor (beta chain) came from a study of T cell responses to AZD1222 COVID-19 vaccine. Only in-frame clones appear in the TCRdb table, and some are missing; sequencing was by immunoSEQ multiplex PCR. The repertoire includes tens of thousands of clones, approximately 90% of them detected once, and 19% sits in the top ten. As for this clone: Its antigen remains unidentified.

Study-level results: Unmutated regions of variants are reportedly targeted by nearly half of spike-specific TCRs. Researchers report vaccine-associated CD4 TCRs spanning spike, with dominance at 160-218 and 743-854. Compared with day 0, the breadth and depth of the Spike-specific TCR repertoire rose significantly after two doses of AZD1222.

The CDR3 totals 15 residues. The chain joins TRBV21-1 to TRBJ1-1. TRBV21-1 is a pseudogene locus. The sequence was obtained from an adult in good health. This specimen was peripheral blood, taken on day 0 of AZD1222 vaccination. Here the CDR3 reads CASRPKRGGNTEAFF. The CDR3 nucleotides read TGTGCCAGCCGACCCAAGCGGGGGGGCAACACTGAAGCTTTCTTT.